These T cell receptor beta chains were read from a single sample in a study of T cell responses to AZD1222 COVID-19 vaccine. TCRdb's copy holds only in-frame clones and misses some; the assay was immunoSEQ multiplex PCR. The sample includes some 150,000 clones, 70% to 90% of them seen just once. The sequences come from peripheral blood, collected 28 days after the second AZD1222 dose. The receptors were gathered from an adult who received the AZD1222 COVID-19 vaccine. Each CDR3 is given with its conserved first and last residue. Each record gives: clone size, V gene, CDR3 length, D gene, J gene, CDR3 protein, CDR3 DNA. The D gene is left open where the match is weak. Only part of the rows carry a size: once, few, many, or a class if the clone is expanded.

size: NA; V: TRBV28; length: 18; D: TRBD1; J: TRBJ1-1; CDR3: CASSPRDRVSVGTTEAFF; DNA: TGTGCCAGCAGCCCCCGGGACAGGGTGTCGGTGGGGACCACTGAAGCTTTCTTT
size: NA; V: TRBV5-1; length: 14; D: NA; J: TRBJ2-3; CDR3: CASSFDSGGDTQYF; DNA: TGCGCCAGCAGCTTTGACTCTGGGGGAGATACGCAGTATTTT
size: NA; V: TRBV12-3/TRBV12-4; length: 13; D: NA; J: TRBJ1-6; CDR3: CASSLGTPGSLHF; DNA: TGTGCCAGCAGTTTGGGGACACCTGGATCCCTCCACTTT
size: NA; V: TRBV5-1; length: 14; D: TRBD1; J: TRBJ2-7; CDR3: CASSLGDSRRRQYF; DNA: TGCGCCAGCAGCTTGGGGGACAGCCGACGACGGCAGTACTTC
size: NA; V: TRBV7-2; length: 16; D: NA; J: TRBJ1-3; CDR3: CASSLAPGTSGNTIYF; DNA: TGTGCCAGCAGCTTAGCCCCGGGCACCTCTGGAAACACCATATATTTT
size: NA; V: TRBV10-2; length: 13; D: NA; J: TRBJ1-1; CDR3: CASSDIRNTEAFF; DNA: TGCGCCAGCAGTGATATACGTAACACTGAAGCTTTCTTT
size: NA; V: TRBV4-1; length: 15; D: TRBD1; J: TRBJ1-1; CDR3: CASSQLWTGSTEAFF; DNA: TGCGCCAGCAGCCAATTATGGACAGGGTCGACTGAAGCTTTCTTT
size: NA; V: TRBV3-1/TRBV3-2; length: 16; D: NA; J: TRBJ2-2; CDR3: CASSHLGTLNTGELFF; DNA: TGTGCCAGCAGCCACTTAGGGACTCTGAACACCGGGGAGCTGTTTTTT
size: NA; V: TRBV2; length: 12; D: NA; J: TRBJ2-3; CDR3: CASTRQIDTQYF; DNA: TGTGCCAGCACGAGACAGATAGATACGCAGTATTTT
size: NA; V: TRBV24-1; length: 15; D: NA; J: TRBJ1-2; CDR3: CATSGQQGRYYGYTF; DNA: TGTGCCACCTCCGGACAGCAGGGCCGTTACTATGGCTACACCTTC
size: NA; V: TRBV28; length: 16; D: NA; J: TRBJ1-5; CDR3: CASSPRLRFVNQPQHF; DNA: TGTGCCAGCAGCCCCAGACTCCGGTTTGTCAATCAGCCCCAGCATTTT
size: NA; V: TRBV5-5; length: 16; D: TRBD2; J: TRBJ2-5; CDR3: CASSLEAGGFQETQYF; DNA: TGTGCCAGCAGCTTGGAGGCGGGAGGGTTCCAAGAGACCCAGTACTTC
size: NA; V: TRBV5-4; length: 14; D: NA; J: TRBJ2-3; CDR3: CASSLSGRTDTQYF; DNA: TGTGCCAGCAGCTTGTCCGGACGGACAGATACGCAGTATTTT
size: NA; V: TRBV3-1/TRBV3-2; length: 12; D: NA; J: TRBJ2-5; CDR3: CASSQDGETQYF; DNA: TGTGCCAGCAGCCAAGATGGAGAGACCCAGTACTTC
size: NA; V: TRBV4-2; length: 15; D: NA; J: TRBJ2-2; CDR3: CASSQDSVDTGELFF; DNA: TGTGCCAGCAGCCAAGATAGTGTGGACACCGGGGAGCTGTTTTTT
size: NA; V: TRBV6-4; length: 14; D: NA; J: TRBJ1-1; CDR3: CASRQGALNTEAFF; DNA: TGTGCCAGCAGACAGGGAGCCCTGAACACTGAAGCTTTCTTT
size: NA; V: TRBV27; length: 12; D: NA; J: TRBJ2-7; CDR3: CASSSFGTGSYF; DNA: NA
size: NA; V: TRBV20-1; length: 11; D: NA; J: TRBJ2-2; CDR3: CSALNVGELFF; DNA: TGCAGTGCCCTAAACGTCGGGGAGCTGTTTTTT
size: NA; V: TRBV12-3/TRBV12-4; length: 13; D: NA; J: TRBJ1-2; CDR3: CASSGTGTGGYTF; DNA: TGTGCCAGCAGTGGCACAGGGACCGGTGGCTACACCTTC
size: NA; V: TRBV7-9; length: 13; D: NA; J: TRBJ1-2; CDR3: CASSSTANYGYTF; DNA: TGTGCCAGCAGCTCTACAGCTAACTATGGCTACACCTTC
size: NA; V: TRBV15; length: 15; D: NA; J: TRBJ1-2; CDR3: CATSRDLAGSYGYTF; DNA: TGTGCCACCAGCAGAGATCTGGCAGGCTCCTATGGCTACACCTTC
size: once; V: TRBV3-1/TRBV3-2; length: 14; D: TRBD1; J: TRBJ1-1; CDR3: CASSPLGQGTEAFF; DNA: TGTGCCAGCAGCCCCCTGGGACAGGGGACTGAAGCTTTCTTT
size: NA; V: TRBV28; length: 15; D: NA; J: TRBJ2-1; CDR3: CASTQTGGVYNEQFF; DNA: TGTGCCAGCACCCAAACAGGGGGGGTATACAATGAGCAGTTCTTC
size: NA; V: TRBV28; length: 14; D: NA; J: TRBJ1-1; CDR3: CASSKGRGDTEAFF; DNA: TGTGCCAGCAGTAAGGGTCGGGGTGACACTGAAGCTTTCTTT
size: once; V: TRBV5-6; length: 13; D: NA; J: TRBJ1-1; CDR3: CASSLTAAGEAFF; DNA: TGTGCCAGCAGCTTGACGGCAGCGGGGGAAGCTTTCTTT
size: NA; V: TRBV5-6; length: 14; D: NA; J: TRBJ1-2; CDR3: CASTAGGRTGGYTF; DNA: TGTGCCAGCACCGCTGGGGGGCGAACCGGGGGCTACACCTTC
size: few; V: TRBV21-1; length: 16; D: NA; J: TRBJ2-1; CDR3: CASSKLARGKYNEQFF; DNA: TGTGCCAGCAGCAAATTGGCCAGGGGCAAATACAATGAGCAGTTCTTC
size: once; V: TRBV4-2; length: 12; D: NA; J: TRBJ1-4; CDR3: CASSQLGEKLFF; DNA: TGTGCCAGCAGCCAGTTAGGTGAAAAACTGTTTTTT
size: few; V: TRBV6-1; length: 17; D: NA; J: TRBJ2-7; CDR3: CASSEGARDGAIYEQYF; DNA: TGTGCCAGCAGTGAGGGGGCCCGGGACGGAGCGATCTACGAGCAGTACTTC
size: NA; V: TRBV7-9; length: 13; D: TRBD1; J: TRBJ1-2; CDR3: CASSATGVHGYTF; DNA: TGTGCCAGCAGCGCCACAGGGGTTCATGGCTACACCTTC
size: many; V: TRBV3-1/TRBV3-2; length: 14; D: NA; J: TRBJ1-4; CDR3: CASSPDITNEKLFF; DNA: TGTGCCAGCAGCCCGGACATCACGAATGAAAAACTGTTTTTT
size: few; V: TRBV6-1; length: 14; D: TRBD1; J: TRBJ1-6; CDR3: CASSEGGGRLPLHF; DNA: TGTGCCAGCAGTGAAGGAGGGGGCCGGTTACCCCTCCACTTT
size: NA; V: TRBV18; length: 16; D: TRBD2; J: TRBJ2-5; CDR3: CASSLSSGILQETQYF; DNA: TGTGCCAGCTCACTCTCCAGCGGGATTCTGCAAGAGACCCAGTACTTC
size: NA; V: TRBV2; length: 15; D: TRBD1; J: TRBJ1-1; CDR3: CASSEWTGGTTEAFF; DNA: TGTGCCAGCAGTGAATGGACAGGGGGGACCACTGAAGCTTTCTTT
size: NA; V: TRBV5-1; length: 17; D: TRBD2; J: TRBJ2-7; CDR3: CASSSGLGGGTPYEQYF; DNA: TGCGCCAGCAGCTCCGGACTTGGGGGGGGGACCCCCTACGAGCAGTACTTC
size: NA; V: TRBV10-3; length: 16; D: NA; J: TRBJ1-5; CDR3: CAISESPAYSNQPQHF; DNA: TGTGCCATCAGTGAGTCCCCCGCGTATAGCAATCAGCCCCAGCATTTT
size: NA; V: TRBV5-1; length: 13; D: TRBD1; J: TRBJ2-4; CDR3: CASSPGQGDIQYF; DNA: TGCGCCAGCAGCCCTGGACAGGGAGACATTCAGTACTTC
size: NA; V: TRBV3-1/TRBV3-2; length: 14; D: NA; J: TRBJ1-4; CDR3: CASSPRDMGEKLFF; DNA: TGTGCCAGCAGCCCGAGGGACATGGGTGAAAAACTGTTTTTT
size: NA; V: TRBV6-1; length: 11; D: NA; J: TRBJ2-7; CDR3: CASSESGEQYF; DNA: TGTGCCAGCAGTGAAAGCGGCGAGCAGTACTTC
size: NA; V: TRBV9; length: 16; D: TRBD2; J: TRBJ2-5; CDR3: CASSHKGGGDQETQYF; DNA: TGTGCCAGCAGCCATAAAGGCGGGGGGGATCAAGAGACCCAGTACTTC
size: NA; V: TRBV11-2; length: 15; D: NA; J: TRBJ1-5; CDR3: CASSEWENSNQPQHF; DNA: TGTGCCAGCAGCGAATGGGAAAATAGCAATCAGCCCCAGCATTTT
size: NA; V: TRBV28; length: 14; D: TRBD1; J: TRBJ1-4; CDR3: CASSHGTANEKLFF; DNA: TGTGCCAGCAGCCACGGGACAGCGAATGAAAAACTGTTTTTT
size: NA; V: TRBV19; length: 15; D: TRBD2; J: TRBJ2-3; CDR3: CASSIQRGGRDTQYF; DNA: TGTGCCAGTAGTATTCAGCGGGGGGGCCGAGATACGCAGTATTTT
size: NA; V: TRBV27; length: 14; D: TRBD2; J: TRBJ2-7; CDR3: CASSPLAGLYEQYF; DNA: TGTGCCAGCAGTCCGCTAGCGGGCCTTTACGAGCAGTACTTC
size: NA; V: TRBV6-1; length: 15; D: NA; J: TRBJ1-1; CDR3: CASSEYEHMNTEAFF; DNA: TGTGCCAGCAGTGAATATGAACACATGAACACTGAAGCTTTCTTT
size: NA; V: TRBV5-1; length: 12; D: NA; J: TRBJ2-5; CDR3: CASSLAQGAQYF; DNA: TGCGCCAGCAGCTTGGCCCAGGGCGCCCAGTACTTC
size: NA; V: TRBV5-6; length: 14; D: NA; J: TRBJ1-4; CDR3: CASSLGQGYEKLFF; DNA: TGTGCCAGCAGCTTGGGGCAGGGGTATGAAAAACTGTTTTTT
size: NA; V: TRBV6-1; length: 13; D: NA; J: TRBJ1-2; CDR3: CASSELDNYGYTF; DNA: TGTGCCAGCAGTGAATTAGACAACTATGGCTACACCTTC
size: once; V: TRBV3-1/TRBV3-2; length: 15; D: NA; J: TRBJ2-7; CDR3: CASSQGATESYEQYF; DNA: TGTGCCAGCAGCCAAGGGGCGACAGAGTCCTACGAGCAGTACTTC
size: NA; V: TRBV15; length: 14; D: NA; J: TRBJ1-1; CDR3: CATSSQTMNTEAFF; DNA: TGTGCCACCAGCTCACAAACCATGAACACTGAAGCTTTCTTT
size: NA; V: TRBV27; length: 15; D: NA; J: TRBJ1-1; CDR3: CASSPGPGAGTEAFF; DNA: TGTGCCAGCAGTCCGGGACCAGGGGCGGGGACTGAAGCTTTCTTT